A single sample gave rise to the 3 T cell receptor beta chains below, sequenced in a study of vaccination effects on CD4 cells after COVID-19. Following a roughly 10-day culture, CD4+ T cells were purified. Using immunoSEQ multiplex PCR, the repertoire was profiled, and TCRdb retains in-frame clones only, with some absent. The sample has 65,000 to 80,000 clones, roughly three quarters seen once. These receptors lack a known antigen. The sequencing here drew on CD4+ T cells from PBMCs cultured without peptide, taken before COVID-19 vaccination. The source of these receptors is a human donor who received a COVID-19 vaccine.

The chain employs TRBV3-1 (or the pseudogene TRBV3-2) and TRBJ1-5; a possible D gene is TRBD1 (6 bases). CDR1 is LGHDT and CDR2 is YNNKEL in the germline V gene (reference sequence). Trimming cost V 1 base and J 9 bases, with 10 bases left between them. This CDR3 spans 13 amino acids. The CDR3 nucleotides read TGTGCCAGCAGCCAAGGGGACACTTTGCCCCAGCATTTT. Protein: CASSQGDTLPQHF.

This CDR3 is CASSQPGQGAFQFF. The CDR3 coding sequence is TGTGCCAGCAGCCAACCGGGACAGGGGGCTTTTCAGTTCTTC. The rearrangement uses TRBV3-1 (or the pseudogene TRBV3-2) and TRBJ2-1, with TRBD1 matching 12 bases. The CDR3 spans 14 residues. J gave up 13 bases and V 2 bases, and 6 bases lay outside the gene matches. Looked up from germline, CDR1 is LGHDT and CDR2 is YNNKEL (reference sequence).

V gene TRBV3-1 (or the pseudogene TRBV3-2) combines with J gene TRBJ1-5, with no clear D. CDR3 size: 15 residues. V lost 1 base and J 3 bases, leaving 10 bases between the germline ends. Germline V gene sequence: CDR1 LGHDT, CDR2 YNNKEL (reference sequence). CDR3 in DNA: TGTGCCAGCAGCCAAGTCGGTGGAGTCAATCAGCCCCAGCATTTT. It yields the protein CASSQVGGVNQPQHF.